One and the same sample provided the 14 T cell receptor beta chains below, sequenced in a study of blood T cells in healthy people across ages. Alongside a J-beta primer mix, a sample-barcoded 5' primer served in a second PCR lasting about 7 to 11 cycles. MiXCR, run by TCRdb on the 5' RACE reads, gives a single entry per CDR3 protein. The sample includes around 800,000 distinct CDR3 sequences, roughly 24% seen only once; the top ten take 3%. The sample was also linked to a second study, of T cells of mothers and their children.

The specimen was blood. The receptors stem from a boy aged 10-17 years in good health.

As concerns this clonotype: One end of the junction does not line up with germline, which may come from a read error. The rearrangement joins TRBV10-3 to TRBJ2-5; no clear D. CDR1 and CDR2 (germline): ENHRY, SYGVKD. This CDR3 comprises 14 residues. CDR3 coding DNA: TGTGCCGTCAGTGAGTCGATTAGTTCAGAGACCCAGTACTTC. This translates into CAVSESISSETQYF.

This clonotype was seen a few times. J is TRBJ2-1 and V is TRBV10-3, with 10 bases fitting TRBD2. The CDR3 runs 15 residues. V trimming: 11 bases; J trimming: 1 base; junction bases outside the gene matches: 8. Germline-derived CDR1 and CDR2 are ENHRY and SYGVKD. Here the CDR3 reads CAGSGGAGSYNEQFF. CDR3 in DNA: TGTGCCGGGAGCGGGGGGGCCGGATCCTACAATGAGCAGTTCTTC.

The chain carries TRBV7-3 and TRBJ2-1; the match to TRBD1 covers 8 bases. The DNA end is a closer match to TRBJ2-7, so the J assignment may be wrong. The CDR3 spans 16 residues. The germline gives CDR1 SGHTA, CDR2 FQGTGA. CDR3 protein: CASSLRVDREVYEQYF. In DNA form, the CDR3 reads TGTGCCAGCAGCTTACGCGTGGACAGGGAAGTATACGAGCAGTACTTC.

This clonotype was counted a few times. CDR3 sequence (DNA): TGTGCCAGCAATTTCGGACTAGCGGGAGGCAAGGATACGCAGTATTTT. Translated: CASNFGLAGGKDTQYF. The chain recombines TRBV7-2 with TRBJ2-3; TRBD2 matches 14 bases. V was pared by 7 bases and J by 6 bases, with 9 bases of the junction left unmatched. The CDR3 spans 16 residues. CDR1 is SGHTA and CDR2 is FQGNSA in the germline V gene. Full variable domain (missing parts from reference TRBV7-2 and TRBJ2-3): GAGVSQSPSNKVTEKGKDVELRCDPISGHTALYWYRQSLGQGLEFLIYFQGNSAPDKSGLPSDRFSAERTGGSVSTLTIQRTQQEDSAVYLCASNFGLAGGKDTQYFGPGTRLTVL.

This chain connects TRBV20-1 to TRBJ2-3; D uncertain. The CDR3 is made up of 14 amino acids. V shed 1 base and J shed 9 bases, with 17 bases lying between them. Germline CDR1 is DFQATT and CDR2 is SNEGSKA (reference sequence). The CDR3 DNA reads TGCAGTGCTAGAGTTAGGACCGCGAGCAAGACGCAGTATTTT. As protein: CSARVRTASKTQYF.

The chain has TRBV12-3 or TRBV12-4 and TRBJ2-7; D gene unclear. The CDR3 consists of 15 residues. V dropped 6 bases and J dropped 1 base, with 16 bases sitting between them. CDR3 coding DNA: TGTGCCAGCAGCCCTAGTCCCTTTTCGTCCTACGAGCAGTACTTC. This gives the protein CASSPSPFSSYEQYF.

The CDR3 DNA follows: TGCGCCTCGAACTCCCGGCGGGGGGACCTTGATGAGCAGTTCTTC. It yields the protein CASNSRRGDLDEQFF. The V and J genes are TRBV5-1 and TRBJ2-1; 8 bases agree with TRBD2. CDR1 is SGHRS, CDR2 YFSETQ, per germline. V lost 10 bases to trimming and J lost 8 bases; unmatched junction nucleotides: 17. This CDR3 contains 15 residues.

The V call is TRBV12-5, the J call TRBJ1-4, with a weak D call TRBD1 (5 bases). The germline CDR1 and CDR2 sequences are LGHNT and FRNRAP. Trimming took 6 bases from V and 7 from J, leaving 12 bases between them. The CDR3 spans 13 residues. The CDR3 is CASGSQGGEKLFF. CDR3 nucleotide sequence: TGTGCTAGTGGCAGCCAGGGAGGTGAAAAACTGTTTTTT.

This clonotype was seen only a few times. The chain links TRBV4-1 to TRBJ2-7; TRBD1 agrees at 8 bases. Germline CDR1 MGHRA, CDR2 YSYEKL. CDR3 size: 17 residues. The V segment lost 1 base and the J segment 1 base; nucleotides outside the gene matches: 9. The chain's CDR3 is CASSQGRLGDRSYEQYF. The CDR3 bases are TGCGCCAGCAGCCAAGGAAGGCTCGGGGACAGGTCCTACGAGCAGTACTTC.

This chain links TRBV29-1 with TRBJ1-3; unclear D gene. V was trimmed by 4 bases and J by 0 bases, leaving 10 bases between them. The CDR3 is 14 residues long. Germline lookup yields CDR1 SQVTM and CDR2 ANQGSEA. The CDR3 here is CSVGMMGSGNTIYF. The CDR3 DNA follows: TGCAGCGTTGGAATGATGGGCTCTGGAAACACCATATATTTT. The full variable domain, rest sourced from reference TRBV29-1 and TRBJ1-3, is SAVISQKPSRDICQRGTSLTIQCQVDSQVTMMFWYRQQPGQSLTLIATANQGSEATYESGFVIDKFPISRPNLTFSTLTVSNMSPEDSSIYLCSVGMMGSGNTIYFGEGSWLTVV.

This chain joins TRBV20-1 and TRBJ2-3, with TRBD1 as a possible D gene (5 bases). The V gene's germline CDR1 is DFQATT and CDR2 SNEGSKA (reference sequence). The CDR3 covers 14 residues. The V end lost 5 bases, the J end lost 1 base, and 13 bases lay between the germline ends. In DNA form, the CDR3 reads TGCAGTGCTGTAAGCTTGGGGCGCACAGATACGCAGTATTTT. Translating it yields CSAVSLGRTDTQYF.

V gene TRBV2 combines with J gene TRBJ2-5; TRBD2 aligns across 8 bases. The J segment lost 0 bases and the V segment lost 7 bases, leaving 7 bases of the junction unmatched. The CDR3 length is 15 residues. Germline V gene sequence: CDR1 SNHLY, CDR2 FYNNEI. The CDR3 region is CASKLAEWNQETQYF. CDR3 DNA: TGTGCCAGCAAACTAGCGGAGTGGAACCAAGAGACCCAGTACTTC.

This sequence joins TRBV5-1 and TRBJ2-6; 8 bases are shared with TRBD1. The ends lost 4 bases at V and 1 base at J; junction bases unmatched: 7. Germline V gene lookup returns CDR1 SGHRS and CDR2 YFSETQ. The CDR3 has 17 residues. The CDR3 loop is CASSRDRISSGANVLTF. DNA of the CDR3: TGCGCCAGCAGCCGGGACAGGATTTCGTCTGGGGCCAACGTCCTGACTTTC.

The chain couples TRBV9 to TRBJ2-6; D possibly corresponds to TRBD1 (5 bases). Germline CDR1 is SGDLS and CDR2 is YYNGEE. This CDR3 spans 16 amino acids. Trimming left V 2 bases short and J 2 bases short, with 11 bases between. CDR3 residues: CASSVDRRPGANVLTF. CDR3 nucleotides: TGTGCCAGCAGCGTCGACAGACGGCCTGGGGCCAACGTCCTGACTTTC.